This T cell receptor (beta chain) was retrieved from a study of blood T cell repertoires in COVID-19 (TCRdb year 2020). Regarding the complete study: The collaborator samples originated in the United States, Italy and Spain and spanned the acute and convalescent phases of COVID-19. The material from the prospective study consisted of cDNA or gDNA derived from T cells, B-cell-depleted T cells, or PBMCs. Deeply sampled blood TCRbeta repertoires from subjects exposed to, actively infected with, or recovered from COVID-19 were included in the dataset. The repertoires were made available in a free public database intended to serve as a resource for research on the immune response to SARS-CoV-2. The samples were drawn from the first 160 participants of the ongoing ImmuneRACE study and from over 950 subjects provided by 6 global collaborators. A de-identified subject ID, COVID-19 status, age in years and sex were almost always included in the sample metadata. Where available, HLA class I and class II types were obtained from metadata supplied by the sample provider rather than from assay-based typing.

CDR3 length: 16 amino acids, cysteine to phenylalanine. Only the CDR3 part of the read is kept: 48 bases, read in frame from the first base. For CDR1 and CDR2, the germline V gene lists SGHDT and YYEEEE. V and J are truncated by 0 bases and 2 bases respectively, leaving an intervening sequence of 15 bases. Another Seattle source contributed samples from volunteer blood donors who had recovered from COVID-19. The collaborating institutions used their own protocols to collect whole blood in K2EDTA tubes. For TCRbeta analysis, collaborators shipped samples as frozen whole blood, isolated PBMCs, or DNA extracted from either of those sample types. Paper-wide results and their limitations: How much clinical and demographic metadata was included differed by source and by participant, and the metadata was provided uncurated.

Concerning this clone itself: What antigen it recognizes has not been identified. No much larger clone exists at a distance of one base, and base qualities are not known.

The immunoSEQ Assay, a bias-controlled multiplex PCR, was used to amplify TCRbeta CDR3 regions from genomic DNA. In the paper's pipeline: The number of nucleated cells in each sample was estimated by amplification of reference gene primers within the assay. To quantify the absolute abundance of each unique TCRbeta CDR3 rearrangement, sequence reads were collapsed and filtered. For each sample, productive Simpson clonality was calculated by taking the square root of Simpson's diversity index across productive rearrangements. The table comes from immuneACCESS by way of TCRdb, which keeps in-frame sequences with V and J called. Part of the clones is missing from these tables; in studies checked, under half for an unresolved V gene and the rest for unknown reasons. V, J and clone size derive from that table, while D and trimming were established from the DNA sequence. The sample table records approximately 250,000 clones; 80% to 90% of these occur just once. Of the sample, approximately 2.1% falls within the top ten clones.

The TCR originated in a man aged 30-40 years who had recovered from COVID-19. The sequenced sample was peripheral blood. Rearrangement joined TRBV5-6 to TRBJ2-7; the best D guess is TRBD2, with 5 bases matching. The DNA is as follows: TGTGCCAGCAGCTTGGTCGGGCTAACGAGGGCCTACGAGCAGTACTTC. Its product reads: CASSLVGLTRAYEQYF.